One TCR beta chain is described in this entry. No antigen is known for it. Some clones are missing from TCRdb's copy, which holds only in-frame ones; the method was immunoSEQ multiplex PCR. The table lists 85,000 to 130,000 clones, about four fifths of them singletons. CDR3 size: 17 residues. In germline, CDR1 is KGHSH, CDR2 LQKENI. The V end lost 0 bases, the J end lost 1 base, and 15 bases lay between the germline ends. This entry comes from a study of PD-1 blockade in mismatch repair-deficient tumors. Study in general: Patients had around twelve mismatch repair-deficient cancer types, all previously treated and progressing. Study-level points and caveats: Tumor-resident clones, often absent from pretreatment blood, expanded after pembrolizumab and then contracted.

Every patient had mismatch repair deficiency by PCR or immunohistochemistry. The clonotype was recovered from an adult with mismatch repair-deficient cancer. The material was peripheral blood, obtained approximately 36 weeks after starting pembrolizumab. The chain carries TRBV18 and TRBJ2-5, with a possible D match to TRBD2 (6 bases). CDR3 nucleotides: TGTGCCAGCTCACCACCCCGCGGACTATGGGCCCAAGAGACCCAGTACTTC. This sequence encodes CASSPPRGLWAQETQYF. The full variable domain, completed using reference TRBV18 and TRBJ2-5, is NAGVMQNPRHLVRRRGQEARLRCSPMKGHSHVYWYRQLPEEGLKFMVYLQKENIIDESGMPKERFSAEFPKEGPSILRIQQVVRGDSAAYFCASSPPRGLWAQETQYFGPGTRLLVL.